Listed below are T cell receptor beta chains from one sample, sequenced in a study of blood T cells in healthy people across ages. TCRdb recomputed calls from the 5' RACE reads with MiXCR, one row per CDR3 protein. The table has hundreds of thousands of distinct CDR3 sequences, 22% seen once; the top ten hold about 20%. The specimen sequenced was blood. These receptor sequences come from a man aged 65 to 79 in good health. Both conserved end residues are part of each CDR3. The order of the fields is D gene, J gene, clone size, V gene, CDR3 protein, CDR3 DNA. D genes are given only for firm matches. The size entry is marked missing in some rows and otherwise reads once, few, many or a size class.

d_gene: TRBD2
j_gene: TRBJ2-3
abundance: .
v_gene: TRBV20-1
CDR3aa: CSARGTSGDGRTQYF
CDR3nt: TGCAGTGCTAGAGGGACTAGCGGGGACGGGCGTACGCAGTATTTT

d_gene: .
j_gene: TRBJ2-5
abundance: few
v_gene: TRBV6-1
CDR3aa: CASSQISHPVETQYF
CDR3nt: TGTGCCAGCAGCCAAATATCCCATCCAGTGGAGACCCAGTACTTC

d_gene: .
j_gene: TRBJ2-3
abundance: many
v_gene: TRBV20-1
CDR3aa: CSARVPLPSDEDTQYF
CDR3nt: TGCAGTGCTAGAGTTCCACTCCCTTCCGACGAAGATACGCAGTATTTT

d_gene: TRBD2
j_gene: TRBJ2-5
abundance: few
v_gene: TRBV9
CDR3aa: CASSAGRTSGKETQYF
CDR3nt: TGTGCCAGCAGCGCAGGGAGGACTAGCGGAAAAGAGACCCAGTACTTC

d_gene: TRBD2
j_gene: TRBJ2-5
abundance: few
v_gene: TRBV11-2
CDR3aa: CASSLELAGLGETQYF
CDR3nt: TGTGCCAGCAGCTTAGAATTAGCGGGGCTGGGAGAGACCCAGTACTTC

d_gene: .
j_gene: TRBJ1-1
abundance: .
v_gene: TRBV29-1
CDR3aa: CSVYPQNTEAFF
CDR3nt: TGCAGCGTTTACCCTCAGAACACTGAAGCTTTCTTT

d_gene: .
j_gene: TRBJ1-1
abundance: many
v_gene: TRBV5-1
CDR3aa: CASSLARGAAEAFF
CDR3nt: TGCGCCAGCAGCTTGGCCCGAGGGGCCGCTGAAGCTTTCTTT

d_gene: .
j_gene: TRBJ2-2
abundance: .
v_gene: TRBV9
CDR3aa: CASSVTGRDTGELFF
CDR3nt: TGTGCCAGCAGCGTGACGGGGAGAGACACCGGGGAGCTGTTTTTT

d_gene: TRBD2
j_gene: TRBJ2-3
abundance: .
v_gene: TRBV6-6
CDR3aa: CASTGTSGGGPDTQYF
CDR3nt: TGTGCCAGCACCGGGACTAGCGGGGGTGGTCCAGATACGCAGTATTTT

d_gene: .
j_gene: TRBJ2-7
abundance: .
v_gene: TRBV11-2
CDR3aa: CASSTTDRPYEQYF
CDR3nt: TGTGCCAGCAGCACAACGGACCGACCCTACGAGCAGTACTTC

d_gene: .
j_gene: TRBJ2-1
abundance: .
v_gene: TRBV6-1
CDR3aa: CASGGRTVSYNEQFF
CDR3nt: TGTGCCAGCGGAGGTCGGACTGTATCCTACAATGAGCAGTTCTTC

d_gene: TRBD1
j_gene: TRBJ1-4
abundance: .
v_gene: TRBV18
CDR3aa: CASSPDPDRGGLFF
CDR3nt: TGTGCCAGCTCACCAGATCCGGACAGGGGAGGACTGTTTTTT

d_gene: .
j_gene: TRBJ2-2
abundance: .
v_gene: TRBV5-1
CDR3aa: CASRRDTSGTGELFF
CDR3nt: TGCGCCAGCAGGCGCGACACCTCCGGGACCGGGGAGCTGTTTTTT

d_gene: .
j_gene: TRBJ1-1
abundance: few
v_gene: TRBV7-9
CDR3aa: CASSPRQEYSTEAFF
CDR3nt: TGTGCCAGCAGCCCCAGACAGGAGTATAGCACTGAAGCTTTCTTT

d_gene: .
j_gene: TRBJ1-1
abundance: few
v_gene: TRBV10-2
CDR3aa: CASSEQVGTEAFF
CDR3nt: TGCGCCAGCAGTGAGCAGGTGGGCACTGAAGCTTTCTTT

d_gene: TRBD1
j_gene: TRBJ2-2
abundance: .
v_gene: TRBV6-2/TRBV6-3
CDR3aa: CASSSLGQANTGELFF
CDR3nt: TGTGCCAGCAGTTCTCTAGGACAGGCGAACACCGGGGAGCTGTTTTTT

d_gene: .
j_gene: TRBJ1-4
abundance: .
v_gene: TRBV28
CDR3aa: CASSSPLGGNNEKLFF
CDR3nt: TGTGCCAGCAGCTCACCTTTGGGGGGTAATAATGAAAAACTGTTTTTT

d_gene: .
j_gene: TRBJ2-1
abundance: .
v_gene: TRBV5-1
CDR3aa: CASSLGGGHNIDEQFF
CDR3nt: TGCGCCAGCAGCTTGGGGGGTGGTCATAATATCGATGAGCAGTTCTTC

d_gene: .
j_gene: TRBJ2-4
abundance: few
v_gene: TRBV7-6
CDR3aa: CASSLEAPGIAKNIQYF
CDR3nt: TGTGCCAGCAGCTTAGAGGCCCCCGGGATAGCCAAAAACATTCAGTACTTC

d_gene: .
j_gene: TRBJ1-1
abundance: .
v_gene: TRBV9
CDR3aa: CASTRDGNTEAFF
CDR3nt: TGTGCCAGCACACGGGATGGAAACACTGAAGCTTTCTTT

d_gene: .
j_gene: TRBJ1-4
abundance: .
v_gene: TRBV28
CDR3aa: CASSSGGATNEKLFF
CDR3nt: TGTGCCAGCAGTTCGGGGGGGGCAACTAATGAAAAACTGTTTTTT

d_gene: .
j_gene: TRBJ2-5
abundance: .
v_gene: TRBV4-2
CDR3aa: CASSQDGGIETQYF
CDR3nt: TGTGCCAGCAGCCAAGATGGTGGAATAGAGACCCAGTACTTC

d_gene: .
j_gene: TRBJ2-2
abundance: .
v_gene: TRBV12-3/TRBV12-4
CDR3aa: CASSLRHTGELFF
CDR3nt: TGTGCCAGCAGTTTAAGGCACACCGGGGAGCTGTTTTTT

d_gene: .
j_gene: TRBJ2-5
abundance: few
v_gene: TRBV7-2
CDR3aa: CASSLRPRETQYF
CDR3nt: TGTGCCAGCAGCTTACGACCAAGGGAGACCCAGTACTTC

d_gene: TRBD1
j_gene: TRBJ2-7
abundance: few
v_gene: TRBV5-8
CDR3aa: CASSRQGRGSYEQYF
CDR3nt: TGTGCCAGCAGCCGACAGGGTCGGGGCTCCTACGAGCAGTACTTC

d_gene: .
j_gene: TRBJ2-7
abundance: many
v_gene: TRBV29-1
CDR3aa: CSVHTGQGRYEQYF
CDR3nt: TGCAGCGTTCATACCGGACAAGGTCGCTACGAGCAGTACTTC

d_gene: TRBD2
j_gene: TRBJ2-1
abundance: few
v_gene: TRBV19
CDR3aa: CASRAPGGYNEQFF
CDR3nt: TGTGCCAGCCGGGCCCCGGGGGGGTACAATGAGCAGTTCTTC

d_gene: .
j_gene: TRBJ1-1
abundance: few
v_gene: TRBV19
CDR3aa: CASSIKRNTEAFF
CDR3nt: TGTGCCAGTAGTATTAAGAGGAACACTGAAGCTTTCTTT

d_gene: .
j_gene: TRBJ2-5
abundance: few
v_gene: TRBV28
CDR3aa: CASRYGGGETQYF
CDR3nt: TGTGCCAGCAGATATGGAGGGGGGGAGACCCAGTACTTC

d_gene: TRBD2
j_gene: TRBJ2-1
abundance: few
v_gene: TRBV28
CDR3aa: CASSLQLALSSYNEQFF
CDR3nt: TGTGCCAGCAGTCTCCAACTAGCGTTGAGCTCCTACAATGAGCAGTTCTTC

d_gene: TRBD2
j_gene: TRBJ2-2
abundance: .
v_gene: TRBV12-3/TRBV12-4
CDR3aa: CASSGTSWLFF
CDR3nt: TGTGCCAGCAGTGGGACTAGTTGGTTGTTTTTT

d_gene: .
j_gene: TRBJ2-1
abundance: .
v_gene: TRBV7-2
CDR3aa: CASSPRLLGEQFF
CDR3nt: TGTGCCAGCAGCCCACGGTTACTAGGTGAGCAGTTCTTC

d_gene: TRBD1
j_gene: TRBJ2-5
abundance: .
v_gene: TRBV7-2
CDR3aa: CASSLGVTGLSETQYF
CDR3nt: TGTGCCAGCAGCTTAGGCGTGACAGGGCTATCAGAGACCCAGTACTTC

d_gene: .
j_gene: TRBJ2-1
abundance: .
v_gene: TRBV12-3/TRBV12-4
CDR3aa: CASYGLSSYNEQFF
CDR3nt: TGTGCCAGCTATGGACTCAGCTCCTACAATGAGCAGTTCTTC

d_gene: .
j_gene: TRBJ2-2
abundance: .
v_gene: TRBV18
CDR3aa: CASSPQSDTGELFF
CDR3nt: TGTGCCAGCTCACCACAGTCGGACACCGGGGAGCTGTTTTTT

d_gene: .
j_gene: TRBJ2-2
abundance: .
v_gene: TRBV7-7
CDR3aa: CASSFSGDTGELFF
CDR3nt: TGTGCCAGCAGCTTTTCAGGGGACACCGGGGAGCTGTTTTTT

d_gene: .
j_gene: TRBJ1-1
abundance: few
v_gene: TRBV20-1
CDR3aa: CSAPPRGTEAFF
CDR3nt: TGCAGTGCCCCGCCAAGGGGAACTGAAGCTTTCTTT

d_gene: TRBD1
j_gene: TRBJ1-2
abundance: .
v_gene: TRBV7-9
CDR3aa: CASSLEGAAYGYTF
CDR3nt: TGTGCCAGCAGCTTGGAGGGGGCAGCCTATGGCTACACCTTC

d_gene: TRBD1
j_gene: TRBJ2-2
abundance: few
v_gene: TRBV29-1
CDR3aa: CSVPGTGYTGELFF
CDR3nt: TGCAGCGTGCCCGGGACAGGGTACACCGGGGAGCTGTTTTTT

d_gene: TRBD1
j_gene: TRBJ1-2
abundance: many
v_gene: TRBV20-1
CDR3aa: CSAAAGQGVRGYTF
CDR3nt: TGCAGTGCGGCAGCGGGACAGGGGGTTCGTGGCTACACCTTC

d_gene: .
j_gene: TRBJ1-2
abundance: .
v_gene: TRBV6-2/TRBV6-3
CDR3aa: CASWTENYGYTF
CDR3nt: TGTGCCAGCTGGACGGAGAACTATGGCTACACCTTC

d_gene: TRBD2
j_gene: TRBJ2-5
abundance: few
v_gene: TRBV7-6
CDR3aa: CASSQISGRARDYQETQYF
CDR3nt: TGTGCCAGCAGCCAAATTAGCGGGAGGGCCAGGGATTACCAAGAGACCCAGTACTTC

d_gene: .
j_gene: TRBJ1-1
abundance: many
v_gene: TRBV5-1
CDR3aa: CASSLGGRGRTEAFF
CDR3nt: TGCGCCAGCAGCTTGGGTGGCAGGGGTCGGACTGAAGCTTTCTTT

d_gene: .
j_gene: TRBJ2-3
abundance: few
v_gene: TRBV2
CDR3aa: CASSGKSGATDTQYF
CDR3nt: TGTGCCAGCAGTGGCAAGAGTGGTGCGACAGATACGCAGTATTTT

d_gene: .
j_gene: TRBJ1-1
abundance: .
v_gene: TRBV10-3
CDR3aa: CAISDPGRGGTEAFF
CDR3nt: TGTGCCATCAGTGACCCCGGGAGGGGGGGCACTGAAGCTTTCTTT

d_gene: TRBD1
j_gene: TRBJ2-1
abundance: few
v_gene: TRBV29-1
CDR3aa: CSVGRTGRVYNEQFF
CDR3nt: TGCAGCGTGGGACGGACAGGGCGGGTTTACAATGAGCAGTTCTTC

d_gene: .
j_gene: TRBJ2-3
abundance: few
v_gene: TRBV5-1
CDR3aa: CASSPGGARTDTQYF
CDR3nt: TGCGCCAGCAGCCCCGGGGGAGCACGCACAGATACGCAGTATTTT

d_gene: .
j_gene: TRBJ2-3
abundance: .
v_gene: TRBV19
CDR3aa: CASSGDEEDTQYF
CDR3nt: TGTGCCAGTAGTGGGGATGAAGAAGATACGCAGTATTTT

d_gene: .
j_gene: TRBJ1-4
abundance: few
v_gene: TRBV27
CDR3aa: CASPTKGATNEKLFF
CDR3nt: TGTGCCAGCCCTACTAAAGGAGCAACTAATGAAAAACTGTTTTTT

d_gene: .
j_gene: TRBJ2-3
abundance: .
v_gene: TRBV20-1
CDR3aa: CSAPGRTGTDTQYF
CDR3nt: TGCAGTGCTCCTGGACGGACTGGCACAGATACGCAGTATTTT

d_gene: .
j_gene: TRBJ1-2
abundance: many
v_gene: TRBV7-9
CDR3aa: CASSLAAELGDTF
CDR3nt: TGTGCCAGCAGCTTAGCGGCGGAGTTGGGGGACACCTTC

d_gene: .
j_gene: TRBJ1-3
abundance: .
v_gene: TRBV12-3/TRBV12-4
CDR3aa: CASSLGRVRASGNTIYF
CDR3nt: TGTGCCAGCAGTTTAGGAAGGGTCAGGGCCTCTGGAAACACCATATATTTT

d_gene: .
j_gene: TRBJ1-4
abundance: .
v_gene: TRBV29-1
CDR3aa: CSVEGATNEKLFF
CDR3nt: TGCAGCGTTGAGGGCGCAACTAATGAAAAACTGTTTTTT

d_gene: .
j_gene: TRBJ1-2
abundance: .
v_gene: TRBV12-3/TRBV12-4
CDR3aa: CASSLRGSGYTF
CDR3nt: TGTGCCAGCAGTTTAAGGGGGTCGGGCTACACCTTC

d_gene: .
j_gene: TRBJ1-1
abundance: .
v_gene: TRBV4-1
CDR3aa: CASNQEGNTEAFF
CDR3nt: TGCGCCAGCAACCAGGAGGGAAATACTGAAGCTTTCTTT

d_gene: .
j_gene: TRBJ2-3
abundance: .
v_gene: TRBV5-1
CDR3aa: CASSLRGYDTDTQYF
CDR3nt: TGCGCCAGCAGCTTGCGAGGTTACGACACAGATACGCAGTATTTT

d_gene: .
j_gene: TRBJ2-2
abundance: few
v_gene: TRBV12-3/TRBV12-4
CDR3aa: CASSLSQGGFAGELFF
CDR3nt: TGTGCCAGCAGTTTATCCCAGGGTGGCTTCGCCGGGGAGCTGTTTTTT

d_gene: TRBD1
j_gene: TRBJ1-2
abundance: .
v_gene: TRBV7-9
CDR3aa: CASSLADRVAYGYTF
CDR3nt: TGTGCCAGCAGCTTAGCAGACAGGGTGGCCTATGGCTACACCTTC

d_gene: .
j_gene: TRBJ2-7
abundance: few
v_gene: TRBV4-1
CDR3aa: CASSQEQRVSSYEQYF
CDR3nt: TGCGCCAGCAGCCAAGAGCAGAGGGTGAGCTCCTACGAGCAGTACTTC